This is a list of T cell receptor beta chains from one sample in a study of blood T cell repertoires in COVID-19. TCRdb keeps only in-frame clones here, not all; method: immunoSEQ multiplex PCR. The data contain roughly 190,000 clones, around 84% of them singletons. What was sequenced was peripheral blood. These receptors came from a man aged 25-45 years with active or convalescent COVID-19. Each CDR3 is given with its conserved first and last residue. The D gene is left open where the match is weak. Rows give clone size only sometimes, using once, few, many, or a class for an expanded clone.

>TRBJ2-3|-|TRBV19|-
TGTGCCAGTAGTATAGAATGGGAACGGGGGAACACAGATACGCAGTATTTT
CASSIEWERGNTDTQYF
>TRBJ1-4|-|TRBV5-1|-
TGCGCCAGCAGCTGGGCCCGGTCGGATGCAACTAATGAAAAACTGTTTTTT
CASSWARSDATNEKLFF
>TRBJ2-1|-|TRBV7-9|few
TGTGCCAGCAGCTTAGCTCCGACAGGCAATGAGCAGTTCTTC
CASSLAPTGNEQFF
>TRBJ2-1|-|TRBV27|-
TGTGCCAGCAGTCCTCTACAGGGAATTACCTACAATGAGCAGTTCTTC
CASSPLQGITYNEQFF
>TRBJ1-2|TRBD1|TRBV30|-
TGTGCCTGGAGTGACCACCACAGGGGCGCGGATGGCTACACCTTC
CAWSDHHRGADGYTF
>TRBJ1-1|-|TRBV7-6|-
TGTGCCAGCAGCTCCCGCTCGGGGGGGATACGCACTGAAGCTTTCTTT
CASSSRSGGIRTEAFF
>TRBJ1-3|-|TRBV30|-
TGTGCCTGGAGCTCAGGCTCTGGAAACACCATATATTTT
CAWSSGSGNTIYF
>TRBJ1-2|-|TRBV11-2|-
TGTGCCAGCAGCCGGGAGGTCCCCGTCACCTTC
CASSREVPVTF
>TRBJ1-3|-|TRBV2|-
TGTGCCAGCAGTGAACAGGGCTCGAGCTCTGGAAACACCATATATTTT
CASSEQGSSSGNTIYF
>TRBJ2-4|-|TRBV6-1|-
TGTGCCAGCAGTGAAGCGCGGGGAAGGCCCAAAAACATTCAGTACTTC
CASSEARGRPKNIQYF
>TRBJ2-5|TRBD2|TRBV11-2|-
TGTGCCAGCAGCGCAATCGCAGCGGGGGGGCTCGAGACCCAGTACTTC
CASSAIAAGGLETQYF
>TRBJ2-3|-|TRBV2|-
TGTGCCAGCAGTCCGGTTGGAGAGAGTACAGATACGCAGTATTTT
CASSPVGESTDTQYF
>TRBJ2-2|TRBD1|TRBV28|-
TGTGCCAGCAGGGCGACAGGGGGGTCCGGGGAGCTGTTTTTT
CASRATGGSGELFF
>TRBJ1-5|TRBD1|TRBV30|once
TGTGCCTGGGGGACAGATAGCAATCAGCCCCAGCATTTT
CAWGTDSNQPQHF
>TRBJ2-1|TRBD2|TRBV6-5|-
TGTGCCAGCAGGCTACTAGCGGAAGAGCAGTTCTTC
CASRLLAEEQFF
>TRBJ1-1|-|TRBV29-1|-
TGCAGCGTCGGTACAGTGAACACTGAAGCTTTCTTT
CSVGTVNTEAFF
>TRBJ1-4|-|TRBV14|-
TGTGCCAGCAGCCAAGATGACAGCAGGGAGGATGAAAAACTGTTTTTT
CASSQDDSREDEKLFF
>TRBJ1-2|-|TRBV6-2/TRBV6-3|-
TGTGCCAGCAGTGGGATGGCCGCTGGCGAGGGTGGCTACACCTTC
CASSGMAAGEGGYTF
>TRBJ2-1|-|TRBV4-1|-
TGCGCCAGCAGCCAAGATAGGGGCAGGGCGGATGAGCAGTTCTTC
CASSQDRGRADEQFF
>TRBJ1-1|TRBD1|TRBV3-1/TRBV3-2|once
TGTGCCAGCAGCCAAGGGACAGGGATTGAAGCTTTCTTT
CASSQGTGIEAFF
>TRBJ1-2|-|TRBV29-1|-
TGCAGCGTTGAGAAACGTCAAGCCCCACGCTATGGCTACACCTTC
CSVEKRQAPRYGYTF
>TRBJ1-3|TRBD1|TRBV9|-
TGTGCCAGCAGCGAAATCCCCGGGACAGCGGGAAACACCATATATTTT
CASSEIPGTAGNTIYF
>TRBJ1-3|TRBD1|TRBV18|-
TGTGCCAGCTCACCGCCTAAGACAGGGGCAATTAGCTCTGGAAACACCATATATTTT
CASSPPKTGAISSGNTIYF
>TRBJ2-2|-|TRBV7-9|-
TGTGCCAGCAGCCCGCTAGTTGGTAGCAAAGTAGCGAGGACCGGGGAGCTGTTTTTT
CASSPLVGSKVARTGELFF
>TRBJ1-5|-|TRBV5-1|-
TGCGCCAGCAGCTTAGGGGAAGGGAGCAATCAGCCCCAGCATTTT
CASSLGEGSNQPQHF
>TRBJ1-2|TRBD1|TRBV3-1/TRBV3-2|-
TGTGCCAGCAGCTCGTGGACAGGGGGTAACTATGGCTACACCTTC
CASSSWTGGNYGYTF
>TRBJ2-5|TRBD1|TRBV2|-
TGTGCCAGCAGACAGGGGCCCCAAGAGACCCAGTACTTC
CASRQGPQETQYF
>TRBJ1-2|TRBD1|TRBV7-9|-
TGTGCCAGCAGCGCCCGACAGGGGGCAAGCTATGGCTACACCTTC
CASSARQGASYGYTF
>TRBJ1-1|TRBD1|TRBV25-1|-
TGTGCCAGCAGTGTTCACCGGGGACAGAGAAACACTGAAGCTTTCTTT
CASSVHRGQRNTEAFF